These 8 T cell receptor beta chains originate from one sample sequenced in a study of tissue T cells after allogeneic stem cell transplantation. TCRdb keeps only in-frame clones here, not all; method: immunoSEQ multiplex PCR. The sample includes more than 20,000 clones, roughly two thirds of them seen just once. Sequenced: spleen. The source of these receptors is a female BALB/c mouse in good health. Mouse strain MHC haplotype: H2-d.

Of note for this clone: The germline and genes are mouse ones. Read data end 1 residue before the CDR3 end; the end is taken from the germline J gene. V is TRBV24 and J is TRBJ2-3, with TRBD1 matching 7 bases. The CDR3 has 15 amino acids. Germline V gene sequence: CDR1 KGHTA, CDR2 FRNEEI. V lost 5 bases, J lost 0 bases, and 5 bases stayed unmatched. The CDR3 loop reads CASSYTGVSAETLYF. The part of the CDR3 DNA that was read is TGTGCCAGCAGTTATACAGGGGTTAGTGCAGAAACGCTGTAT.

This clone was counted only a few times. Mouse germline and gene names are used. The read terminates 1 residue ahead of where the CDR3 ends, so the germline J gene completes it. The chain has TRBV20 and TRBJ2-7; 8 positions agree with TRBD2. Germline values: CDR1 GFQATS, CDR2 STVNSAI. There are 12 residues in the CDR3. V gave up 1 base and J gave up 6 bases; unmatched junction bases: 2. The covered CDR3 bases are TGTGGTGCTAGGGCTGGGGGGCTTGAACAGTAC. It yields the protein CGARAGGLEQY. The complete CDR3 sequence is CGARAGGLEQYF. Using reference TRBV20 and TRBJ2-7 for the parts outside the CDR3, the full variable domain is GALVYQYPRRTICKSGTSMRMECQAVGFQATSVAWYRQSPQKTFELIALSTVNSAIKYEQNFTQEKFPISHPNLSFSSMTVLNAYLEDRGLYLCGARAGGLEQYFGPGTRLTVL.

Concerning this clone itself: Mouse germline and gene names are used. This CDR3 is CASGDRTNTEVFF. Partial CDR3 DNA: TGTGCCAGCGGTGACAGGACAAACACAGAAGTCTTC. The chain recombines TRBV13-2 with TRBJ1-1; D is ambiguous. The read comes to an end 1 residue before the CDR3 does, leaving the germline J gene to fill in the end. Per the germline V gene, CDR1 is NNHNN and CDR2 is SYGAGS (reference sequence). The V and J ends lost 2 bases and 0 bases respectively, with 5 bases between them. This CDR3 region has 13 residues.

Concerning this clone: Genes and germline come from the mouse. The read falls 1 residue short of the CDR3 end, and the missing part is taken from the germline J gene. V usage is TRBV20 and J usage is TRBJ2-2, with D tentatively TRBD1 (6 bases). In germline, CDR1 is GFQATS, CDR2 STVNSAI. V lost 3 bases to trimming and J lost 0 bases, with 8 bases between them. The CDR3 extends over 14 amino acids. The sequenced part of the CDR3 DNA is TGTGGTGCTAGAGGGACAACAAACACCGGGCAGCTCTAC. It translates to CGARGTTNTGQLY. The entire CDR3 reads CGARGTTNTGQLYF.

On this clone: Gene names are the mouse ones. Read data end 1 residue before the CDR3 end; the end is taken from the germline J gene. J is TRBJ2-1 and V is TRBV16, with a weak D call TRBD1 (6 bases). The V end lost 1 base, the J end lost 7 bases, and 11 bases lay between the germline ends. The CDR3 contains 14 residues. The germline CDR1 and CDR2 sequences are SGHSA and FRNQAP. The DNA read from the CDR3 is TGTGCAAGCAGCTTAGGGGCAGGGGAGGCTGAGCAGTTC. As protein: CASSLGAGEAEQF. The complete CDR3 sequence is CASSLGAGEAEQFF.

In regard to this clone: Gene names and germline refer to mouse. The read finishes 1 residue shy of the CDR3 end, and the germline J gene is used to complete it. The rearrangement uses TRBV19 and TRBJ2-7; D not resolved. Trimming cost V 7 bases and J 1 base, with 3 bases left between them. The germline CDR1 and CDR2 sequences are FNHDT and SITEND (reference sequence). This CDR3 contains 10 residues. The covered CDR3 bases are TGTGCCAGCGGGTCCTATGAACAGTAC. Its translation: CASGSYEQY. The whole CDR3 reads CASGSYEQYF.

Note on this clone: Mouse germline and gene names are used. The read gets to within 1 residue of the CDR3 end, and the germline J gene fills in the rest. V usage is TRBV20 and J usage is TRBJ2-4; D might be TRBD1 (6 bases). This CDR3 region has 15 residues. Per the germline V gene, CDR1 is GFQATS and CDR2 is STVNSAI. Trimming shortened V by 0 bases and J by 1 base, and 11 bases separated the two germline ends. CDR3: CGAREGGGGQNTLYF. The sequenced part of the CDR3 DNA is TGTGGTGCTAGGGAGGGAGGGGGTGGTCAAAACACCTTGTAC.

Points on this clone: Mouse gene names apply. The read ends 1 residue before the CDR3 terminus; that terminus is restored from the germline J gene. The chain couples TRBV29 to TRBJ2-7; 11 bases align to TRBD2. Trimming removed 4 bases from V and 4 bases from J; junction bases left unmatched: 3. The germline V gene has CDR1 MSHET and CDR2 SYDVDS. This CDR3 comprises 14 residues. CDR3 sequence reads: CASSSRLGGYEQYF. The part of the CDR3 DNA that was read is TGTGCTAGCAGTTCCAGACTGGGGGGGTATGAACAGTAC.